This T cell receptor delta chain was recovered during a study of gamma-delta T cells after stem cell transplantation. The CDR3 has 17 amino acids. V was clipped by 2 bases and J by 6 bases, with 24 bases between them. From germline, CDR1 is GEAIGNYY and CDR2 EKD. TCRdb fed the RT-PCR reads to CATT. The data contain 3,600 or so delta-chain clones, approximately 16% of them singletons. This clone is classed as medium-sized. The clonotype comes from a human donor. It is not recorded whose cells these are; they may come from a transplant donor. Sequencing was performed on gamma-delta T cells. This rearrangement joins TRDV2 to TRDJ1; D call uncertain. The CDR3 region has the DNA TGTGCCTGTGACATGATCGCCCCCCGTACTCTCCAGAATAAACTCATCTTT. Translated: CACDMIAPRTLQNKLIF.